This T cell receptor (beta chain) was retrieved from a study of CD8+CD57+ T cells in acquired aplastic anemia. Genomic DNA templated the TCR beta VDJ and CDR3 profiling. TCRdb re-derived calls from the reads in MiXCR, one entry per CDR3 protein. The sample carries some 130,000 distinct CDR3 sequences, around 48% recorded once. Germline loops: CDR1 MNHNS, CDR2 SASEGT. V shed 10 bases, J shed 1 base, and the junction held 21 bases outside the gene matches. This CDR3 contains 18 residues. This clonotype was detected many times. This receptor was taken from a human donor in good health, serving as a control. J is TRBJ1-1 and V is TRBV6-1; TRBD1 aligns across 7 bases. The sample consisted of sorted CD4+, CD8+, or CD8+CD57+ T cells (not recorded which) from PBMCs. The DNA of the CDR3 is TGTGCCACAGCCTCCGGAGGAGGGGGCACGGAGAGGAACACTGAAGCTTTCTTT. Residues: CATASGGGGTERNTEAFF.